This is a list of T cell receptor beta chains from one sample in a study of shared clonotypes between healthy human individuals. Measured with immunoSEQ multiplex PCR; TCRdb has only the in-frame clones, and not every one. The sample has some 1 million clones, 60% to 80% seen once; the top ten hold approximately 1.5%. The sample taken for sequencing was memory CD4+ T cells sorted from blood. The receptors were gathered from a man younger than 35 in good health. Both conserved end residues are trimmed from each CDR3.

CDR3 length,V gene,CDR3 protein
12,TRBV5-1,ASSFGKSSYEQY
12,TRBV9,ASSVDTSPDTQY
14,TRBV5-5,ASSPSGTGGKETQY
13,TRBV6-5,ASSRGTGESTEAF
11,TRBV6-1,ASRVTVSYEQY
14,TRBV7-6,ASSLDAGGGTDTQY
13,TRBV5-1,ASSYDFSGANVLT
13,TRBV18,ASSPLAGGPYEQF
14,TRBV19,ASSIHIPAGNSPLH
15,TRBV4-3,ASSQADVSGSTDTQY
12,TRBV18,ASSPPGGREVAF
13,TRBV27,ASSPRGLAGATQY
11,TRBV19,ASSVGNSYEQY
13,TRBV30,AWSVGLSGKNEQF
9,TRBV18,ASSEAYEQY